The 3 T cell receptor beta chains below were found in one sample sequenced in a study of blood T cells in healthy people across ages. Alongside a J-beta primer mix, a sample-barcoded 5' primer served in a second PCR lasting about 7 to 12 cycles. TCRdb re-called the 5' RACE reads through MiXCR, storing one row per CDR3 protein. The sample includes fewer than 900,000 distinct CDR3 sequences, 35% to 40% of them seen just once. Sequenced material: blood. The receptors were gathered from a man younger than 30 in good health.

This clonotype appeared a few times. The rearrangement links TRBV7-2 to TRBJ2-7; D possibly corresponds to TRBD1 (6 bases). Germline lookup yields CDR1 SGHTA and CDR2 FQGNSA. Trimming left V 2 bases short and J 3 bases short, with 11 bases between. This CDR3 spans 14 amino acids. In DNA form, the CDR3 reads TGTGCCAGCAGCTTATCCCGGACAGACTACGAGCAGTACTTC. Protein: CASSLSRTDYEQYF.

V usage is TRBV6-2 or TRBV6-3 and J usage is TRBJ1-1; TRBD1 matches 8 bases. CDR3 length: 14 residues. J was trimmed by 5 bases and V by 2 bases; bases with no gene match: 4. Per the germline V gene, CDR1 is MNHEY and CDR2 is SVGEGT. CDR3 DNA: TGTGCCAGCAGTTACGCCACAGGGGGAACTGAAGCTTTCTTT. Protein sequence: CASSYATGGTEAFF.

This clonotype occurred a few times. This chain uses TRBV5-1 with TRBJ1-4; D gene ambiguous. Germline V gene data show CDR1 as SGHRS and CDR2 as YFSETQ. The CDR3 is made up of 15 amino acids. Trimming stripped 4 bases from V and 1 base from J, with 11 bases between. Here the CDR3 DNA reads TGCGCCAGCAGCAACGGACGAAGAACTAATGAAAAACTGTTTTTT. It is translated as CASSNGRRTNEKLFF.